This T cell receptor beta chain derives from a study of blood T cell repertoires in COVID-19. Study-level information: The United States, Italy and Spain supplied acute and convalescent COVID-19 samples. The cDNA or gDNA used as material had been derived from T cells, B-cell-depleted T cells, or PBMCs.

Trimming removed 0 bases at V and 4 bases at J, with 10 bases between. CDR1 is LGHDT and CDR2 is YNNKEL in the germline V gene (reference sequence). CDR3 length equals 15 residues. Original data processing: How many nucleated cells were present was estimated from reference gene primer amplification. The table came from immunoSEQ multiplex PCR; TCRdb's copy has only in-frame clones and leaves some out. D and trimming come from the DNA, and the V and J calls and clone size come from that table. The data show 180,000 or so clones, 80% to 90% seen once. The specimen was peripheral blood. This sequence was found in a man in his sixties with acute or convalescent COVID-19. The rearrangement uses TRBV3-1 (or the pseudogene TRBV3-2) and TRBJ1-5; D is undetermined. For the CDR3, the DNA is TGTGCCAGCAGCCAAGAGGCGGGAACGAATCAGCCCCAGCATTTT. Translation gives CASSQEAGTNQPQHF.